The text below deals with one T cell receptor (beta chain). Its target is not known. Between the trimmed V and J ends, which lost 5 bases and 2 bases, there was a span of 16 bases. The CDR3 is 16 residues long. CDR1 is SGHAT, CDR2 FQNNGV, per germline. Each PCR contained spiked-in synthetic TCR analog templates. TCRdb keeps only in-frame clones here, not all; method: immunoSEQ multiplex PCR. The repertoire holds 37,000 or so clones, with 82% as singletons. The data are from a study of PD-L1 blockade in urothelial cancer. Study-wide background: In the mid-2010s, patients got going on atezolizumab, taking 1,200 mg intravenously every 3 weeks. It was at 3 weeks (second dose) and 6 weeks after treatment start that blood was analyzed. Regarding the study as a whole: Lower pretreatment blood TCR clonality, under the median, predicted better survival, researchers reported.

The specimen was PBMCs, collected around atezolizumab (anti-PD-L1) treatment. The TCR originated in a man in his sixties with urothelial cancer. The chain links TRBV11-2 to TRBJ2-4; TRBD1 is a possible D gene (5 bases). In DNA, the CDR3 is TGTGCCAGCAGCCCGACCTTCAGGGCGTCCAAAAACATTCAGTACTTC. Translating it yields CASSPTFRASKNIQYF.